This T cell receptor (beta chain) was identified during a study of blood T cell repertoires in COVID-19 (dated by TCRdb to the early 2020s). For the wider study: The collaborator samples originated in the United States, Italy and Spain and spanned the acute and convalescent phases of COVID-19. The material from the prospective study consisted of cDNA or gDNA derived from T cells, B-cell-depleted T cells, or PBMCs. Subjects who had been exposed to COVID-19, were actively infected with it, or had recovered from it provided the deeply sampled blood TCRbeta repertoires that made up the dataset. The repertoires were released in a freely available public database intended as a resource for research on the immune response to SARS-CoV-2. Samples were obtained from the ongoing ImmuneRACE study (first 160 participants) and from roughly 1,300 subjects provided by 6 global collaborators. Nearly every sample came with metadata listing a de-identified subject ID, COVID-19 status, age in years and sex. HLA class I and class II types, where available, came from metadata supplied by the sample provider rather than from assay-based typing. Overall study outcomes, separate from this receptor: The quantity of clinical and demographic metadata differed by source and by participant and was supplied without curation.

Collaborating institutions collected whole blood in K2EDTA tubes following their own protocols. For TCRbeta analysis, collaborators shipped samples as frozen whole blood, isolated PBMCs, or DNA extracted from either of those sample types. The germline V gene provides CDR1 MNHNS and CDR2 SASEGT. Measured from the cysteine to the phenylalanine, the CDR3 is 15 residues long. Just the 45-base CDR3 DNA is kept, in frame starting at base 1. V gives up 1 base and J gives up 8 bases, and the segment between their germline ends measures 14 bases. TCRbeta CDR3 regions were amplified from genomic DNA using the immunoSEQ Assay, a bias-controlled multiplex PCR. The source study handled its data this way. The number of nucleated cells in each sample was estimated from the amplification of reference gene primers within the assay. To quantify the absolute abundance of each unique TCRbeta CDR3 rearrangement, sequence reads were collapsed and filtered. Productive Simpson clonality was computed per sample as the square root of Simpson's diversity index over productive rearrangements. What TCRdb holds here is the immuneACCESS table cut down to in-frame rearrangements. Part of the clones is not present; checked against another copy, under half of the missing clones reflect an unresolved V gene, and the others are unexplained. The V and J calls and clone size come from that table; D and trimming were worked out from the DNA. A total of roughly 60,000 clones appear in this sample, roughly 84% of them only once. The ten biggest clones cover 5.6% of the sample.

About this clone: Its antigen remains undetermined. No per-base quality is available; no much larger clone lies one base away.

The material sequenced was peripheral blood. This TCR was recovered from a woman aged 55-69 years with acute or convalescent COVID-19. The chain was built from TRBV6-1 and TRBJ1-4; the D gene cannot be resolved reliably. The CDR3 corresponds to CASSEGPARYEKLFF. The DNA sequence is TGTGCCAGCAGTGAAGGGCCGGCGAGGTACGAAAAACTGTTTTTT.